A selection of T cell receptor beta chains follows, all from one sample in a study of cytomegalovirus exposure and HLA in healthy donors. Assay used: immunoSEQ multiplex PCR; TCRdb lists only in-frame clones, some missing. The sample lists some 100,000 clones; about 81% were seen once. The sequenced material came from PBMCs. These receptors all come from a man between 18 and 29 years old in good health and CMV-seronegative. The conserved cysteine and the conserved F or W are not part of the CDR3 here. Fields, in order: clone size, V gene, CDR3 protein. Some rows mark clone size as missing; the rest say once, few, many or name a class of expanded clone.

abundance: once
v_gene: TRBV27
CDR3aa: ASSSPGQGMRGYT

abundance: NA
v_gene: TRBV6-5
CDR3aa: ASTNPVLTEAF

abundance: NA
v_gene: TRBV27
CDR3aa: ASRGRTVFTDTQY

abundance: few
v_gene: TRBV11-2
CDR3aa: ASSRPGGLAGSQY

abundance: few
v_gene: TRBV15
CDR3aa: ATSDGTTDYNEQF

abundance: NA
v_gene: TRBV28
CDR3aa: ASSSGGPVGYT

abundance: NA
v_gene: TRBV5-1
CDR3aa: ASSLDIGAYEQY

abundance: NA
v_gene: TRBV6-1
CDR3aa: ASSHVRQFNTEAF

abundance: NA
v_gene: TRBV2
CDR3aa: ASSTGTGTHEQY

abundance: NA
v_gene: TRBV6-1
CDR3aa: ASNQNEQY

abundance: NA
v_gene: TRBV27
CDR3aa: ASSFGQRYEQY

abundance: NA
v_gene: TRBV5-6
CDR3aa: ASSLPPGQISGNTIY

abundance: NA
v_gene: TRBV27
CDR3aa: ASSTLGLAGGTYNEQF

abundance: NA
v_gene: TRBV6-5
CDR3aa: ASSTSRVEQY

abundance: NA
v_gene: TRBV7-3
CDR3aa: ASSLRTTSGSNEQF

abundance: NA
v_gene: TRBV6-4
CDR3aa: ASSEGTVNEQF

abundance: few
v_gene: TRBV6-4
CDR3aa: ASSDRDGEDEQF

abundance: NA
v_gene: TRBV9
CDR3aa: ASSVVGTSGRAGNEQF

abundance: NA
v_gene: TRBV9
CDR3aa: ASSGQTGNYEQY

abundance: NA
v_gene: TRBV25-1
CDR3aa: ASRKQGGGVNTEAF

abundance: NA
v_gene: TRBV19
CDR3aa: ATNPEGDTQY

abundance: NA
v_gene: TRBV7-9
CDR3aa: ASSLGPQYEQF

abundance: NA
v_gene: TRBV9
CDR3aa: ASSERTTGYPMETQY

abundance: NA
v_gene: TRBV6-1
CDR3aa: ASSEGGNQPQH

abundance: NA
v_gene: TRBV2
CDR3aa: ASSADRDEETQY

abundance: NA
v_gene: TRBV5-1
CDR3aa: ASSLAVGGETQY

abundance: NA
v_gene: TRBV25-1
CDR3aa: ASSEWTSGTYEQY

abundance: few
v_gene: TRBV27
CDR3aa: ASSLGRGNEQF

abundance: NA
v_gene: TRBV29-1
CDR3aa: SVRQAGGYGYT

abundance: NA
v_gene: TRBV28
CDR3aa: ASSLPPDRVFYEQY

abundance: NA
v_gene: TRBV30
CDR3aa: AWSGGLAGYNEQF

abundance: NA
v_gene: TRBV6-1
CDR3aa: ASSEGPGERYEQY

abundance: NA
v_gene: TRBV21-1
CDR3aa: ASSKAARVKPQH

abundance: NA
v_gene: TRBV2
CDR3aa: ASSRDRVYGYT

abundance: NA
v_gene: TRBV25-1
CDR3aa: ASSEWTGWAEAF

abundance: NA
v_gene: TRBV11-2
CDR3aa: ASSLKTGAVYTEAF

abundance: NA
v_gene: TRBV30
CDR3aa: AWSKGQGVMKASNQPQH

abundance: few
v_gene: TRBV7-6
CDR3aa: ASSPLAGVSDGELF